The 6 T cell receptor beta chains in this list originate from one sample, sequenced in a study of T cell repertoires in cytomegalovirus infection (dated by TCRdb to the late 2010s). Sequencing took place on an Illumina HiSeq 1500. TCRdb reprocessing: public reads trimmed at Q25 with fastp, clones called with MiXCR, in-frame beta chains kept. CDR3 protein duplicates are merged, each entry listing the most common genes and DNA. This sample comprises some 130,000 distinct CDR3 sequences, roughly 8.2% of them detected only once. Of the sample, about 9.4% falls within the top ten clones. The source material was PBMCs. The receptors originated from a human donor in good health (CMV status not recorded). Some clones in this sample may be carry-over from other donors' samples.

This clonotype was counted a few times. CDR3 DNA: TGCAGTGCTAGGGACCCTCAGACGCATCCCCTCCACTTT. Translation: CSARDPQTHPLHF. The chain recombines TRBV20-1 with TRBJ1-6; D not resolved. Trimming cost V 3 bases and J 13 bases, with 16 bases left between them. Germline V gene lookup returns CDR1 DFQATT and CDR2 SNEGSKA (reference sequence). The length of the CDR3 is 13 residues.

This clonotype was counted only a few times. This chain connects TRBV6-2 or TRBV6-3 to TRBJ2-3; TRBD1 aligns across 7 bases. Germline V lookup: CDR1 MNHEY, CDR2 SVGEGT. Trimming at V came to 2 bases and at J to 0 bases, leaving 11 bases not matched to a gene. CDR3 length: 18 residues. CDR3 region: CASSYRTGIDPSTDTQYF. The CDR3 nucleotides are TGTGCCAGCAGTTACCGGACAGGAATCGATCCTAGCACAGATACGCAGTATTTT.

This CDR3 reads CASRFGQGGEQFF. The CDR3 coding sequence is TGTGCCAGCAGATTCGGACAGGGAGGGGAGCAGTTCTTC. This chain joins TRBV2 and TRBJ2-1; D might be TRBD1 (8 bases). Germline V gives CDR1 SNHLY, CDR2 FYNNEI. This CDR3 has 13 residues. The germline V and J ends were trimmed by 6 bases and 10 bases, with 16 bases remaining between them.

The sample holds a few counts of this clonotype. The V and J genes are TRBV3-1 and TRBJ1-1, with D perhaps matching TRBD1 (6 bases). There are 14 residues in the CDR3. Trimming cost V 4 bases and J 3 bases, with 12 bases left between them. Germline V gene data show CDR1 as LGHDT and CDR2 as YNNKEL (reference sequence). The CDR3 is CASSRNPGDTEAFF. The CDR3 region has the DNA TGTGCCAGCAGCCGGAACCCAGGGGACACTGAAGCTTTCTTT.

J is TRBJ1-1 and V is TRBV19; D gene ambiguous. Trimming pared 7 bases from V and 1 base from J, leaving 10 bases between. This CDR3 comprises 13 residues. Germline loops: CDR1 LNHDA, CDR2 SQIVND (reference sequence). Here the CDR3 DNA reads TGTGCCAGTAAGAGGGTTGGGAACACTGAAGCTTTCTTT. It specifies CASKRVGNTEAFF.

With regard to this clonotype: A single base separates this from a much larger clone, so it may be a read error. The CDR3 loop is CASSAREGRGNYGYTF. DNA of the CDR3: TGTGCCAGCAGTGCAAGGGAGGGACGCGGAAACTATGGCTACACCTTC. The chain couples TRBV2 to TRBJ1-2; tentative D call: TRBD1 (5 bases). The ends were cut back, 4 bases at V and 2 bases at J, with 17 bases in the middle. Per germline, CDR1 SNHLY and CDR2 FYNNEI. The CDR3 has 16 amino acids.